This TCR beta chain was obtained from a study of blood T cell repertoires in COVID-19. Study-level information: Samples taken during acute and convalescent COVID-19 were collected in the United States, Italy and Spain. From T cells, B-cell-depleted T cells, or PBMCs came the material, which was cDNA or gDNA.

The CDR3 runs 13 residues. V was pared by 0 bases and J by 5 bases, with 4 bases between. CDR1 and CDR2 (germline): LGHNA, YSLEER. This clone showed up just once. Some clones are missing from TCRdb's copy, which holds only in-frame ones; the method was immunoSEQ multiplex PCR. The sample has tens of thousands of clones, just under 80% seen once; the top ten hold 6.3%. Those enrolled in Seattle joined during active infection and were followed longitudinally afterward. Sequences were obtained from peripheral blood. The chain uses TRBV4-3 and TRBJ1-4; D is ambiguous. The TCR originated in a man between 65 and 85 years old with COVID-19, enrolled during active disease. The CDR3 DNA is TGCGCCAGCAGCCAAGACGGGAATGAAAAACTGTTTTTT. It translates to CASSQDGNEKLFF.